The present T cell receptor (beta chain) was sequenced within a study of shared clonotypes between healthy human individuals. Germline V gene lookup returns CDR1 SEHNR and CDR2 FQNEAQ (reference sequence). The CDR3 contains 15 residues. The J segment lost 5 bases and the V segment lost 5 bases, leaving 9 bases of the junction unmatched. Researchers partitioned CD4+ cells into CD45RA+ naive and CD45RA-negative memory subsets. Profiled with immunoSEQ multiplex PCR; TCRdb holds only in-frame clones, not every one. The sample includes over a million clones, around 97% of them seen just once. The sequence was obtained from a man aged 25 to 40 in good health. Sequencing was done on a sample of naive CD4+ T cells sorted from blood. Subset meaning: CD45RA+ positively selected. The chain employs TRBV7-9 and TRBJ2-1, with 7 bases aligning to TRBD2. The CDR3 DNA sequence: TGTGCCAGCAGCCCGGGACTAAATCTGAACAATGAGCAGTTCTTC. It is translated as CASSPGLNLNNEQFF.